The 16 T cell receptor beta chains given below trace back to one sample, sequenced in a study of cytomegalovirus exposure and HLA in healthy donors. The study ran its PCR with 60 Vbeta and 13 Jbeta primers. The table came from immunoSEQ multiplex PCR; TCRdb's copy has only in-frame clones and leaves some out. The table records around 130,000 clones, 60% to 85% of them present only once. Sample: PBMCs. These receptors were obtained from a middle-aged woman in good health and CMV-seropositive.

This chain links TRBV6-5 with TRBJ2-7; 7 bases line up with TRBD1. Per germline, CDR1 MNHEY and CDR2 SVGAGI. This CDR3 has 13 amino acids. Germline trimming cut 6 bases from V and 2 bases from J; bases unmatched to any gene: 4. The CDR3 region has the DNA TGTGCCAGCAGCAAGACAGGGCCCTACGAGCAGTACTTC. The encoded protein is CASSKTGPYEQYF.

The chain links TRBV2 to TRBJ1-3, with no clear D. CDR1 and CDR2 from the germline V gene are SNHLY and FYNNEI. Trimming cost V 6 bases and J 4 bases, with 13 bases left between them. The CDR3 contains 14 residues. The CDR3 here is CASSQSTGGNTIYF. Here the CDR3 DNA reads TGTGCCAGCAGCCAGTCTACGGGAGGAAACACCATATATTTT.

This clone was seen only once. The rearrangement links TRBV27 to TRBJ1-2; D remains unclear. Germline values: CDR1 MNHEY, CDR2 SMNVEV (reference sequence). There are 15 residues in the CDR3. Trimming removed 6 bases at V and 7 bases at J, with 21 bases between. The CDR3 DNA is TGTGCCAGCAGCCCAACGAGCGCGGGCTCCTCTGGCTACACCTTC. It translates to CASSPTSAGSSGYTF.

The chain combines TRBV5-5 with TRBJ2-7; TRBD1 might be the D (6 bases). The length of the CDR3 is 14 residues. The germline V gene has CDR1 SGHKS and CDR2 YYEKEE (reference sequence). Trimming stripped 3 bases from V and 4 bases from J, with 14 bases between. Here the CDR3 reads CASSSTSTGYEQYF. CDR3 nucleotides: TGTGCCAGCAGCTCCACCTCGACAGGTTACGAGCAGTACTTC.

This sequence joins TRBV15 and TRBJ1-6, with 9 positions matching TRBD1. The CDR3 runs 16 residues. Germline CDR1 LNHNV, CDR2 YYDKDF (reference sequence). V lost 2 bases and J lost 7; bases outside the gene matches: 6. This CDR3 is CATSRPRQGENSPLHF. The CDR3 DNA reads TGTGCCACCAGCAGACCGCGACAGGGGGAGAATTCACCCCTCCACTTT.

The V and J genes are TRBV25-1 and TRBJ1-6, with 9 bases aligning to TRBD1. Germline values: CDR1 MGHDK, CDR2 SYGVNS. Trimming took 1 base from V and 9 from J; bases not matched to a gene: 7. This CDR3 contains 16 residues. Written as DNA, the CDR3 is TGTGCCAGCAGTGAATCCCCGGACAGGGGTGGTTCACCCCTCCACTTT. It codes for CASSESPDRGGSPLHF.

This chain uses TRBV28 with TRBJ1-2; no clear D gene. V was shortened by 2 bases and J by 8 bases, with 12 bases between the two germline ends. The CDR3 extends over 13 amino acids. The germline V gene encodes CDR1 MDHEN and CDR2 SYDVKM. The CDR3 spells CASSLVAERGYTF. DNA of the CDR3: TGTGCCAGCAGTTTAGTGGCCGAGCGGGGCTACACCTTC.

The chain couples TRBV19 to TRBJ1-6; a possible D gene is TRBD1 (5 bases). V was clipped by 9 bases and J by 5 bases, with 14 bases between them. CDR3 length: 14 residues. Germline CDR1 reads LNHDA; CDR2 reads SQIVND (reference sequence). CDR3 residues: CASRDSLDNSPLHF. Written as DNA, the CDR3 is TGTGCCAGCCGGGACTCCCTGGATAATTCACCCCTCCACTTT.

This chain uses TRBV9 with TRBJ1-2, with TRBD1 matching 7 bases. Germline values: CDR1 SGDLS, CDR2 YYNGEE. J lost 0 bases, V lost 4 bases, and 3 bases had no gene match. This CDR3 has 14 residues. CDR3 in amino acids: CASSPGTANYGYTF. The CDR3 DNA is TGTGCCAGCAGCCCAGGGACAGCTAACTATGGCTACACCTTC.

The DNA for the CDR3 is TGTGCCAGCAGCGCGGGACAGGGGGGTGCCTACGAGCAGTACTTC. Translated, it gives CASSAGQGGAYEQYF. The chain carries TRBV5-4 and TRBJ2-7, with TRBD1 identical over 11 bases. The CDR3 runs to 15 residues. Germline CDR1 SGHNT, CDR2 YYREEE (reference sequence). The V and J ends lost 4 bases and 2 bases, in that order; junction bases with no gene match: 5.

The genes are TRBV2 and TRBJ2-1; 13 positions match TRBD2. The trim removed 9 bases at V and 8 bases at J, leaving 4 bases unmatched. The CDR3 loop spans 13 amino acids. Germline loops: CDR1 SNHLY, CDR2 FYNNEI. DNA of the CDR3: TGTGCCAGGGGACTAGCGGGATCGTATGAGCAGTTCTTC. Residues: CARGLAGSYEQFF.

The CDR3 DNA follows: TGTGCCAGCAAACAGGCTAACTATGGCTACACCTTC. The encoded protein is CASKQANYGYTF. The V and J genes are TRBV6-1 and TRBJ1-2, with a tentative D call TRBD1 (5 bases). The germline V gene encodes CDR1 MNHNS and CDR2 SASEGT. V gave up 7 bases and J gave up 0 bases, with 6 bases separating them. The CDR3 is 12 residues long.

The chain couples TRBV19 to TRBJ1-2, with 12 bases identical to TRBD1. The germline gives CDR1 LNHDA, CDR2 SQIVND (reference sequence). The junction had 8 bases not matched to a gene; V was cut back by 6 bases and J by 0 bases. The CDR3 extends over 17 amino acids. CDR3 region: CASSLGDRGPANYGYTF. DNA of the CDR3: TGTGCCAGTAGCCTCGGGGACAGGGGGCCCGCTAACTATGGCTACACCTTC. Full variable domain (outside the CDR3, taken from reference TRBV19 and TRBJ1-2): DGGITQSPKYLFRKEGQNVTLSCEQNLNHDAMYWYRQDPGQGLRLIYYSQIVNDFQKGDIAEGYSVSREKKESFPLTVTSAQKNPTAFYLCASSLGDRGPANYGYTFGSGTRLTVV.

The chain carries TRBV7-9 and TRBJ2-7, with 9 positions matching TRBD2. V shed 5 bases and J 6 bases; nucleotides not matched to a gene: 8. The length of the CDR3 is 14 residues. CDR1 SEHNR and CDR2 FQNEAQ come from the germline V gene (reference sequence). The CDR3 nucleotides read TGTGCCAGCAGCGAAGTAGCGGGAGTGAGCGAGCAGTACTTC. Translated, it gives CASSEVAGVSEQYF.

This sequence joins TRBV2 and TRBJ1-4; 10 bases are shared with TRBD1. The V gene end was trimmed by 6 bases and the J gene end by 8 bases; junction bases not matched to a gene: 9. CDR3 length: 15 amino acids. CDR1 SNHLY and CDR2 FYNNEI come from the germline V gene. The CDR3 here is CASRVGTGEAEKLFF. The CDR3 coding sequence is TGTGCCAGCAGGGTTGGGACAGGGGAAGCGGAAAAACTGTTTTTT.

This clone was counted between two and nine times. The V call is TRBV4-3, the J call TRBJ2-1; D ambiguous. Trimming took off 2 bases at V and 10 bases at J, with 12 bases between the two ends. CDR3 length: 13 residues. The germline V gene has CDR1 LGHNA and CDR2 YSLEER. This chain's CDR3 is CASSQPPSAEQFF. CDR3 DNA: TGCGCCAGCAGCCAACCCCCGAGCGCGGAGCAGTTCTTC.